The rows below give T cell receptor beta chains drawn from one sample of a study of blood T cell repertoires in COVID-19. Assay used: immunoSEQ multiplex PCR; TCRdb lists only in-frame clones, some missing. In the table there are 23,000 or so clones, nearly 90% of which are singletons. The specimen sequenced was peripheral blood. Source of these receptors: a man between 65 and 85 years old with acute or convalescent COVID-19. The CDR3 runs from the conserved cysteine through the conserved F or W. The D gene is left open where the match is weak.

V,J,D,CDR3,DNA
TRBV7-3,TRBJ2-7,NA,CASSLTPLPIYEQYF,TGTGCCAGCAGCTTAACTCCTCTACCGATCTACGAGCAGTACTTC
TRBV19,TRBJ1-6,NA,CASSSGRGTYSPLHF,TGTGCCAGTAGTTCCGGACGGGGAACCTATTCACCCCTCCACTTT
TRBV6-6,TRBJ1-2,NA,CASSSGRFDGYTF,TGTGCCAGCAGTTCTGGCAGGTTTGACGGCTACACCTTC
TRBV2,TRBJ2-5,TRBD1,CASGGQGETQYF,TGTGCCAGCGGGGGACAGGGTGAGACCCAGTACTTC
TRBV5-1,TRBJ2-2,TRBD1,CASSPGQMNTGELFF,TGCGCCAGCAGCCCGGGACAGATGAACACCGGGGAGCTGTTTTTT
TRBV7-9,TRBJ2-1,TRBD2,CASNGGLAKSSYNEQFF,TGTGCCAGCAACGGAGGACTAGCGAAAAGCTCCTACAATGAGCAGTTCTTC
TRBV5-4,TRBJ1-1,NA,CASSFAGNGWSFF,TGTGCCAGCAGCTTTGCGGGAAACGGATGGTCTTTCTTT
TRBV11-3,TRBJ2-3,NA,CASSRGGSGWDTQYF,TGTGCCAGCAGCCGGGGAGGTAGCGGATGGGATACGCAGTATTTT
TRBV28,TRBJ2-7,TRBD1,CASRPDRGPYEQYF,TGTGCCAGCAGGCCCGACAGGGGGCCCTACGAGCAGTACTTC
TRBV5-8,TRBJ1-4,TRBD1,CASSSQGAFEKLFF,TGTGCCAGCAGCTCACAGGGGGCTTTTGAGAAACTGTTTTTT
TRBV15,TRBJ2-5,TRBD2,CATSRQIGLAEETQYF,TGTGCCACCAGCAGGCAAATAGGACTAGCGGAAGAGACCCAGTACTTC
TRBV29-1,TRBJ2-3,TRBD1,CSGGTGERQYF,TGCAGCGGAGGAACAGGGGAAAGGCAGTATTTT
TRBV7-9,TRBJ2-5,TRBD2,CASSLPGLAIETQYF,TGTGCCAGCAGCTTACCGGGACTAGCGATCGAGACCCAGTACTTC
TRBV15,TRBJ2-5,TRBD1,CATSTSQGAGETQYF,TGTGCCACCAGCACCTCACAGGGGGCTGGAGAGACCCAGTACTTC
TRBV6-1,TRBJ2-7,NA,CASSEEGAGHYEQYF,TGTGCCAGCAGTGAGGAGGGCGCAGGACACTACGAGCAGTACTTC
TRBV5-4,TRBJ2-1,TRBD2,CASSLVSSGYNEQFF,TGTGCCAGCAGCTTGGTGTCTAGCGGCTACAATGAGCAGTTCTTC
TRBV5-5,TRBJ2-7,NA,CASSLFPLYEQYF,TGTGCCAGCAGCTTGTTTCCTCTCTACGAGCAGTACTTC